The next 21 T cell receptor beta chains were all read from a single sample in a study of blood T cells in healthy people across ages. Primers used in a second PCR of about 7 to 12 cycles were a sample-barcoded 5' primer and a J-beta primer mix. MiXCR was run by TCRdb on the 5' RACE reads, yielding one entry per CDR3 protein. The repertoire includes around 990,000 distinct CDR3 sequences, 25% of them detected once, and around 0.75% sits in the top ten. These records were also assigned to another study, of T cells of mothers and their children.

The sample consisted of blood. The receptor set was obtained from a girl aged 2 to 9 in good health.

This clonotype has more than one count but fewer than ten. The chain carries TRBV2 and TRBJ2-2, with D uncertain. The germline V gene encodes CDR1 SNHLY and CDR2 FYNNEI. Trimming cost V 7 bases and J 0 bases, with 9 bases left between them. This CDR3 is 14 amino acids long. The CDR3 DNA reads TGTGCCAGCATAGGACGTACGAACACCGGGGAGCTGTTTTTT. It codes for CASIGRTNTGELFF. Looking up the rest from reference TRBV2 and TRBJ2-2 gives the full variable domain: EPEVTQTPSHQVTQMGQEVILRCVPISNHLYFYWYRQILGQKVEFLVSFYNNEISEKSEIFDDQFSVERPDGSNFTLKIRSTKLEDSAMYFCASIGRTNTGELFFGEGSRLTVL.

The CDR3 nucleotides are TGCGCCAGCAGCCAAAACAGGGGGCCGGGGACTAATGAAAAACTGTTTTTT. The encoded protein is CASSQNRGPGTNEKLFF. The V gene is TRBV4-1, the J gene TRBJ1-4; 9 bases agree with TRBD1. The germline V gene encodes CDR1 MGHRA and CDR2 YSYEKL. CDR3 length: 17 residues. V shed 2 bases and J 2 bases; nucleotides not matched to a gene: 6.

Only a few counts were recorded for this clonotype. This sequence joins TRBV7-9 and TRBJ1-1; TRBD1 might be the D (5 bases). Germline CDR1 is SEHNR and CDR2 is FQNEAQ (reference sequence). The ends were cut back, 5 bases at V and 1 base at J, with 11 bases in the middle. This CDR3 has 14 residues. The CDR3 here is CASSRGLANTEAFF. DNA for the CDR3: TGTGCCAGCAGCCGGGGACTGGCGAACACTGAAGCTTTCTTT.

This clonotype was observed a few times. The chain recombines TRBV12-3 or TRBV12-4 with TRBJ1-1; possibly TRBD1 for D (6 bases). Trimming removed 3 bases from V and 1 base from J, with 12 bases in between. This CDR3 has 15 amino acids. This chain's CDR3 is CASSFVRGGNTEAFF. CDR3 in DNA: TGTGCCAGCAGTTTTGTGAGGGGGGGGAACACTGAAGCTTTCTTT.

The rearrangement uses TRBV5-1 and TRBJ1-1; perhaps TRBD1 as D (5 bases). The CDR3 is made up of 15 amino acids. Germline values: CDR1 SGHRS, CDR2 YFSETQ. The V gene lost 4 bases and the J gene lost 5 bases, with 18 bases spanning the gap. CDR3 DNA sequence: TGCGCCAGCAGCAACGGACATTCCCAACGGACTGAAGCTTTCTTT. It yields the protein CASSNGHSQRTEAFF.

The table lists this clonotype with a few counts. The CDR3 DNA sequence: TGTGCCATCAAGTTGGGGGGTGGGGACGCCAATGAGCAGTTCTTC. It specifies CAIKLGGGDANEQFF. This chain connects TRBV27 to TRBJ2-5; weak D call: TRBD2 (6 bases). The J call could be wrong; TRBJ2-1 is a better fit for the DNA end. This CDR3 has 15 amino acids. Per germline, CDR1 MNHEY and CDR2 SMNVEV (reference sequence).

This clonotype has just a few counts. This rearrangement joins TRBV29-1 to TRBJ1-1; D unresolved. V lost 0 bases to trimming and J lost 4 bases, with 18 bases between them. Germline CDR1 SQVTM, CDR2 ANQGSEA. This CDR3 comprises 16 residues. Here the CDR3 DNA reads TGCAGCGTTGAAGATGGCCTCGGTGTCGGGAGCACTGAAGCTTTCTTT. This gives the protein CSVEDGLGVGSTEAFF.

The rearrangement links TRBV5-6 to TRBJ1-2, with a weak D call TRBD1 (6 bases). The V gene lost 5 bases and the J gene lost 4 bases, with 18 bases spanning the gap. Germline V gene sequence: CDR1 SGHDT, CDR2 YYEEEE. The CDR3 consists of 15 residues. DNA of the CDR3: TGTGCCAGCAGAGCCGGGACAAGGAATCCCTATGGCTACACCTTC. This encodes CASRAGTRNPYGYTF.

The table lists this clonotype with a few counts. The CDR3 reads CASRPSGRYEQYF. The CDR3 DNA reads TGTGCCAGCCGTCCTAGCGGGAGATACGAGCAGTACTTC. This sequence joins TRBV6-5 and TRBJ2-5, with 10 bases matching TRBD2. With the DNA end fitting TRBJ2-7 better, the J assignment may be wrong. The CDR3 covers 13 residues. Germline V CDR1 and CDR2: MNHEY, SVGAGI.

The V gene is TRBV10-3, the J gene TRBJ2-5; the D gene is possibly TRBD2 (6 bases). The J call is in doubt because the DNA end fits TRBJ2-7 better. The CDR3 extends over 14 amino acids. Germline V gives CDR1 ENHRY, CDR2 SYGVKD. The DNA of the CDR3 is TGTGCCATCAGCGGGGGACGGACATATTACGAGCAGTACTTC. It specifies CAISGGRTYYEQYF.

This clonotype was observed a few times. The chain joins TRBV29-1 to TRBJ2-3; TRBD2 matches 8 bases. CDR1 is SQVTM and CDR2 is ANQGSEA in the germline V gene. V lost 0 bases to trimming and J lost 1 base; unmatched junction nucleotides: 6. The CDR3 has 16 amino acids. The chain's CDR3 is CSVEELLAEGTDTQYF. DNA of the CDR3: TGCAGCGTTGAAGAGCTACTAGCGGAGGGCACAGATACGCAGTATTTT.

The gene calls are TRBV3-1 and TRBJ2-2; perhaps TRBD2 as D (6 bases). The V gene lost 0 bases and the J gene lost 1 base, with 9 bases spanning the gap. Germline V lookup: CDR1 LGHDT, CDR2 YNNKEL (reference sequence). The length of the CDR3 is 16 residues. The CDR3 coding sequence is TGTGCCAGCAGCCAAGATACCGGGGGGAACACCGGGGAGCTGTTTTTT. It yields the protein CASSQDTGGNTGELFF. The whole variable domain, remainder taken from reference TRBV3-1 and TRBJ2-2, is DTAVSQTPKYLVTQMGNDKSIKCEQNLGHDTMYWYKQDSKKFLKIMFSYNNKELIINETVPNRFSPKSPDKAHLNLHINSLELGDSAVYFCASSQDTGGNTGELFFGEGSRLTVL.

The chain uses TRBV15 and TRBJ1-1; possible D gene TRBD1, 6 bases. The CDR3 totals 12 residues. Germline lookup yields CDR1 LNHNV and CDR2 YYDKDF (reference sequence). The V end lost 5 bases, the J end lost 4 bases, and 8 bases lay between the germline ends. This chain's CDR3 is CATSLGGTEAFF. The CDR3 DNA reads as TGTGCCACCAGCTTAGGGGGCACTGAAGCTTTCTTT.

This chain uses TRBV4-1 with TRBJ2-3; maybe TRBD1 (6 bases). This CDR3 contains 17 residues. Trimming left V 3 bases short and J 4 bases short, with 20 bases between. Looked up from germline, CDR1 is MGHRA and CDR2 is YSYEKL. DNA for the CDR3: TGCGCCAGCAGCCACGGGACACCTCGAACATACGCAGATACGCAGTATTTT. This gives the protein CASSHGTPRTYADTQYF.

The CDR3 protein is CASSQERSHSYEQYF. In nucleotides, the CDR3 is TGCGCCAGCAGCCAAGAGCGGAGTCACAGCTACGAGCAGTACTTC. The chain joins TRBV4-3 to TRBJ2-7; unclear D gene. Between the trimmed V and J ends, which lost 0 bases and 3 bases, there was a span of 12 bases. In germline, CDR1 is LGHNA, CDR2 YSLEER. This CDR3 comprises 15 residues.

This clonotype was seen a handful of times. The chain recombines TRBV7-6 with TRBJ2-2; D is unclear. V was cut by 2 bases and J by 4 bases, with 5 bases left in between. The CDR3 spans 13 residues. The germline CDR1 and CDR2 sequences are SGHVS and FNYEAQ. The CDR3 DNA reads TGTGCCAGCAGCTTATTCCCCACCGGGGAGCTGTTTTTT. Translating it yields CASSLFPTGELFF.

This clonotype was detected only once. The chain has TRBV28 and TRBJ1-6; D ambiguous. Trimming took 4 bases from V and 8 from J, leaving 6 bases between them. CDR1 MDHEN and CDR2 SYDVKM come from the germline V gene. The CDR3 consists of 12 residues. The CDR3 DNA follows: TGTGCCAGCAGTTCAGGACATTCACCCCTCCACTTT. Translation gives CASSSGHSPLHF.

The chain is built from TRBV20-1 and TRBJ2-1; no clear D. Germline-derived CDR1 and CDR2 are DFQATT and SNEGSKA (reference sequence). The V gene lost 3 bases and the J gene lost 4 bases, with 16 bases spanning the gap. The CDR3 runs to 15 residues. The CDR3: CSASPPSVGYNEQFF. The CDR3 nucleotides are TGCAGTGCTAGCCCCCCTTCTGTGGGATACAATGAGCAGTTCTTC.

This clonotype has at least ten counts. The chain is built from TRBV9 and TRBJ2-7; D is uncertain. The germline V and J ends were trimmed by 3 bases and 4 bases, with 29 bases remaining between them. Germline V CDR1 and CDR2: SGDLS, YYNGEE. This CDR3 has 19 amino acids. Written as DNA, the CDR3 is TGTGCCAGCAGCGGAGCAGTGTCACCGGACCCGAGCGCCGCGTACGAGCAGTACTTC. Translation: CASSGAVSPDPSAAYEQYF.

The chain carries TRBV27 and TRBJ2-1; 8 bases align to TRBD2. The CDR3 totals 15 residues. Losses at the gene ends were 5 bases for V and 6 bases for J; bases not matched to a gene: 9. Looked up from germline, CDR1 is MNHEY and CDR2 is SMNVEV (reference sequence). DNA for the CDR3: TGTGCCAGCAGTCACGGGGGGGCCTGGGGCAATGAGCAGTTCTTC. This translates into CASSHGGAWGNEQFF.

This clonotype occurred a few times. The chain is built from TRBV12-3 or TRBV12-4 and TRBJ1-4; D is uncertain. CDR3 length: 12 residues. Trimming pared 4 bases from V and 5 bases from J, leaving 5 bases between. The CDR3 nucleotides are TGTGCCAGCAGTTCCCACAATGAAAAACTGTTTTTT. Translated: CASSSHNEKLFF.